This T cell receptor beta chain is drawn from a study of T cell responses to AZD1222 COVID-19 vaccine. Study context: Second-dose timings of about 4 or about 12 weeks were pooled. Study findings and constraints: The donor group comprised mostly white British people and more females; the analysis possibly underestimated clonal diversity.

The assay was immunoSEQ multiplex PCR, and TCRdb's table has in-frame clones only and misses some. This sample yields approximately 80,000 clones, of which over 80% are seen a single time; 5.7% belongs to the top ten. About this clone: Its target is unknown.

With 4 bases clipped from V and 7 bases from J, the junction kept 6 bases outside the gene matches. CDR1 and CDR2 from the germline V gene are SGDLS and YYNGEE. The CDR3 is made up of 13 amino acids. This receptor was taken from an adult in good health. The sequenced sample was peripheral blood, obtained on day 0 of AZD1222 vaccination. The genes are TRBV9 and TRBJ1-1, with TRBD1 matching over 8 bases. Here the CDR3 reads CASSPGGDDEAFF. CDR3 DNA: TGTGCCAGCAGCCCAGGGGGCGACGATGAAGCTTTCTTT.